This T cell receptor beta chain was profiled in a study of T cells in Graves' hyperthyroidism and ophthalmopathy. Broader study findings: Within blood appeared most thyroid clonotypes that had expanded above 0.001.

Regions amplified from RNA transcripts were the TCR beta CDR3 regions. Using the HTBI primer set, a first-round RT-PCR was run on the TCR CDR3. One entry per CDR3 protein results from TCRdb running MiXCR on the multiplex PCR reads. The data show roughly 300,000 distinct CDR3 sequences, around 25% seen once. CDR3 length: 14 amino acids. V shed 1 base and J shed 4 bases, with 7 bases lying between them. There are many counts of this clonotype. Its antigen is unidentified. The source is a man in his forties with Graves' hyperthyroidism that later progressed to Graves' ophthalmopathy. This chain connects TRBV12-3 or TRBV12-4 to TRBJ2-2, with D unclear. Sequenced input: blood. The CDR3 DNA sequence: TGTGCCAGCAGTTTAGGCTACTCCACCGGGGAGCTGTTTTTT. As protein: CASSLGYSTGELFF.